Below are 5 T cell receptor beta chains sequenced from a single sample in a study of CD8+CD57+ T cells in acquired aplastic anemia. Genomic DNA provided the template from which TCR beta VDJ and CDR3 profiles were obtained. TCRdb used MiXCR to reprocess the reads, holding one entry per CDR3 protein. Found here are fewer than 200,000 distinct CDR3 sequences, around 60% of them singletons; the top ten hold about 48%. The sequencing input was sorted CD4+, CD8+, or CD8+CD57+ T cells (not recorded which) from PBMCs. These TCRs come from a human donor in good health.

This chain uses TRBV14 with TRBJ2-7; D ambiguous. The CDR3 runs to 13 residues. Trimming stripped 4 bases from V and 7 bases from J, with 14 bases between. The germline CDR1 and CDR2 sequences are SGHDN and FVKESK. CDR3 DNA: TGTGCCAGCAGCCCAGGCCGGTCTACAGAGCAGTACTTC. It encodes CASSPGRSTEQYF.

This clonotype was observed a few times. This chain's CDR3 is CSARDLSGKGDTDTQYF. CDR3 bases: TGCAGTGCTAGAGATCTATCAGGGAAGGGGGACACAGATACGCAGTATTTT. The chain employs TRBV20-1 and TRBJ2-3; TRBD1 is a possible D gene (6 bases). Trimming removed 0 bases from V and 2 bases from J, with 18 bases in between. The CDR3 totals 17 residues. Germline V gene lookup returns CDR1 DFQATT and CDR2 SNEGSKA (reference sequence).

The CDR3 nucleotides read TGTGCCATCTCGGCGGGACTAGCGGGATGGGCCGGGGAGCTGTTTTTT. This codes for CAISAGLAGWAGELFF. V is TRBV10-3 and J is TRBJ2-2; 13 nucleotides line up with TRBD2. Germline lookup yields CDR1 ENHRY and CDR2 SYGVKD. The CDR3 has 16 residues. The trim removed 8 bases at V and 6 bases at J, leaving 9 bases unmatched.

J is TRBJ1-4 and V is TRBV5-1; D call uncertain. Per the germline V gene, CDR1 is SGHRS and CDR2 is YFSETQ. This CDR3 is built from 14 residues. V dropped 2 bases and J dropped 5 bases, with 10 bases sitting between them. The CDR3 sequence is CASSFSPGNEKLFF. The CDR3 DNA follows: TGCGCCAGCAGCTTTTCTCCTGGCAATGAAAAACTGTTTTTT. The complete variable domain, with remaining parts taken from reference TRBV5-1 and TRBJ1-4, reads KAGVTQTPRYLIKTRGQQVTLSCSPISGHRSVSWYQQTPGQGLQFLFEYFSETQRNKGNFPGRFSGRQFSNSRSEMNVSTLELGDSALYLCASSFSPGNEKLFFGSGTQLSVL.

A few counts support this clonotype. This chain connects TRBV29-1 to TRBJ1-4, with D perhaps TRBD1 (5 bases). This CDR3 has 13 amino acids. The V gene lost 7 bases and the J gene lost 0 bases, with 9 bases spanning the gap. From germline, CDR1 is SQVTM and CDR2 ANQGSEA. CDR3 nucleotide sequence: TGCAGCGCGGGGGGAACAACTAATGAAAAACTGTTTTTT. This translates into CSAGGTTNEKLFF.